This section outlines one T cell receptor (beta chain) sequence together with its context. Antigen unknown. Sequencing was performed with immunoSEQ multiplex PCR; in TCRdb, only in-frame clones are kept and a portion is missing. This repertoire shows roughly 10,000 clones, around 84% found once; its top ten account for about 7.7%. V shed 0 bases and J 5 bases; nucleotides not matched to a gene: 9. Per the germline V gene, CDR1 is GTSNPN and CDR2 is SVGIG (reference sequence). The CDR3 covers 17 residues. This entry comes from a study of ipilimumab plus nivolumab after autologous stem cell transplantation. The wider study: Patients received a median of about 5 ipilimumab and 8 nivolumab doses. Both relapsed and primary refractory DLBCL were included.

Study results and caveats: Authors suggest TCR repertoire, Treg phenotype and gut microbiota support further study.

The TCR comes from a male donor with diffuse large B-cell lymphoma. This sample comprised PBMCs, obtained in a trial of ipilimumab plus nivolumab as post-transplant consolidation. The chain combines TRBV30 with TRBJ2-5, with 13 bases lining up with TRBD2. The CDR3, as DNA: TGTGCCTGGAGTGTACTAGCGGGGGGGCTAGGGACGGAGACCCAGTACTTC. Protein: CAWSVLAGGLGTETQYF. The variable domain in full, completed from reference TRBV30 and TRBJ2-5, reads SQTIHQWPATLVQPVGSPLSLECTVEGTSNPNLYWYRQAAGRGLQLLFYSVGIGQISSEVPQNLSASRPQDRQFILSSKKLLLSDSGFYLCAWSVLAGGLGTETQYFGPGTRLLVL.